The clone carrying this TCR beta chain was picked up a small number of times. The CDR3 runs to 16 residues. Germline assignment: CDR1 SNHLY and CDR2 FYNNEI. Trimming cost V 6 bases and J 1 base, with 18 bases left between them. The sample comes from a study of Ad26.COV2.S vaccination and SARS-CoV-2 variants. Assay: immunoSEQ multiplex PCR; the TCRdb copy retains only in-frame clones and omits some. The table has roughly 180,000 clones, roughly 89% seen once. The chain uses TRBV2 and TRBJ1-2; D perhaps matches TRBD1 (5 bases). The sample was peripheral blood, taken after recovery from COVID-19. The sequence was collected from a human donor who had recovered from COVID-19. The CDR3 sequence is CASRPGRSSGNYGYTF. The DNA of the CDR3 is TGTGCCAGCAGGCCGGGACGGAGTAGCGGTAACTATGGCTACACCTTC.